These 18 T cell receptor beta chains originate from one sample sequenced in a study of cytomegalovirus exposure and HLA in healthy donors. PCR used 60 Vbeta primers and 13 Jbeta primers. The data were produced by immunoSEQ multiplex PCR, yet TCRdb's version contains in-frame clones alone and is incomplete. The sample lists 150,000 to 200,000 clones; over 75% were seen once. Input material: PBMCs. These receptors originate from a man aged 50 to 59 in good health and CMV-seropositive.

This rearrangement joins TRBV18 to TRBJ2-5, with 7 bases matching TRBD1. Looked up from germline, CDR1 is KGHSH and CDR2 is LQKENI. V gave up 5 bases and J gave up 4 bases; unmatched junction bases: 7. CDR3 size: 14 residues. CDR3 sequence reads: CASSRTGAGETQYF. CDR3 DNA sequence: TGTGCCAGCTCAAGAACAGGGGCGGGAGAGACCCAGTACTTC.

For the CDR3, the DNA is TGCGCCAGCAGCGTGTCCGGCCAAGAGACCCAGTACTTC. Residues: CASSVSGQETQYF. This rearrangement joins TRBV5-1 to TRBJ2-5; D not resolved. The V end lost 4 bases, the J end lost 1 base, and 8 bases lay between the germline ends. The CDR3 has 13 residues. The V gene's germline CDR1 is SGHRS and CDR2 YFSETQ.

This chain connects TRBV25-1 to TRBJ2-4; D perhaps matches TRBD2 (5 bases). Trimming cost V 4 bases and J 8 bases, with 12 bases left between them. Germline CDR1 and CDR2: MGHDK and SYGVNS. The CDR3 consists of 13 residues. The DNA of the CDR3 is TGTGCCAGCAGTGTCGCAGACGGGGACATTCAGTACTTC. Its translation: CASSVADGDIQYF.

The rearrangement uses TRBV7-9 and TRBJ2-7; TRBD1 matches at 10 bases. The CDR3 runs to 13 residues. V trimming: 5 bases; J trimming: 6 bases; junction bases outside the gene matches: 4. Germline CDR1 is SEHNR and CDR2 is FQNEAQ (reference sequence). CDR3 amino acids: CASSVGQGREQYV. DNA for the CDR3: TGTGCCAGCAGCGTGGGACAGGGGCGCGAGCAGTACGTC.

The V and J genes are TRBV30 and TRBJ1-6, with D tentatively TRBD1 (6 bases). The V and J ends lost 3 bases and 5 bases respectively, with 14 bases between them. The germline gives CDR1 GTSNPN, CDR2 SVGIG (reference sequence). This CDR3 is 15 amino acids long. The CDR3 bases are TGTGCCTGGAGGGAACAGGGTGGTCATAATTCACCCCTCCACTTT. Protein product: CAWREQGGHNSPLHF. Combining the CDR3 with reference TRBV30 and TRBJ1-6 gives the whole variable domain SQTIHQWPATLVQPVGSPLSLECTVEGTSNPNLYWYRQAAGRGLQLLFYSVGIGQISSEVPQNLSASRPQDRQFILSSKKLLLSDSGFYLCAWREQGGHNSPLHFGNGTRLTVT.

The gene calls are TRBV29-1 and TRBJ1-1, with D possibly matching TRBD1 (6 bases). The CDR3 sequence is 11 residues long. Trimming took off 1 base at V and 10 bases at J, with 10 bases between the two ends. In germline, CDR1 is SQVTM, CDR2 ANQGSEA. CDR3 region: CSVEAGRGAFF. CDR3 DNA sequence: TGCAGCGTTGAAGCCGGCAGGGGAGCTTTCTTT.

CDR3 region: CASSSGTSNSPLHF. The CDR3 region has the DNA TGTGCCAGCAGTTCCGGGACATCTAATTCACCCCTCCACTTT. V is TRBV7-3 and J is TRBJ1-6; perhaps TRBD1 as D (6 bases). Trimming took off 6 bases at V and 6 bases at J, with 12 bases between the two ends. The CDR3 extends over 14 amino acids. Germline V lookup: CDR1 SGHTA, CDR2 FQGTGA.

The V gene is TRBV19, the J gene TRBJ1-2, with 7 nucleotides matching TRBD1. The CDR3 loop spans 15 amino acids. Germline V gene lookup returns CDR1 LNHDA and CDR2 SQIVND (reference sequence). V shed 4 bases and J 3 bases; nucleotides not matched to a gene: 8. CDR3: CASSTHRDSDYGYTF. CDR3 DNA: TGTGCCAGTAGTACCCACCGGGACAGTGACTATGGCTACACCTTC.

The gene calls are TRBV28 and TRBJ2-4; 9 bases match TRBD1. The V gene end was trimmed by 5 bases and the J gene end by 0 bases; junction bases not matched to a gene: 5. CDR1 and CDR2 (germline): MDHEN, SYDVKM. The CDR3 has 16 amino acids. The CDR3 spells CASSDRGFSAKNIQYF. As DNA, the CDR3 is TGTGCCAGCAGTGACAGGGGGTTTTCAGCCAAAAACATTCAGTACTTC.

This chain links TRBV29-1 with TRBJ2-1; perhaps TRBD1 as D (5 bases). Germline V gene sequence: CDR1 SQVTM, CDR2 ANQGSEA. Trimming stripped 3 bases from V and 12 bases from J, with 12 bases between. CDR3 length: 11 residues. The CDR3 reads CSVDQGSRQFF. CDR3 nucleotide sequence: TGCAGCGTTGATCAGGGAAGTAGGCAGTTCTTC.

This rearrangement joins TRBV9 to TRBJ2-5; D is perhaps TRBD2 (7 bases). The V gene's germline CDR1 is SGDLS and CDR2 YYNGEE. V lost 5 bases to trimming and J lost 5 bases, with 16 bases between them. This CDR3 spans 14 amino acids. The CDR3 DNA is TGTGCCAGCAGTCAGTCGGGGGGCGGGGAGACCCAGTACTTC. Translated, it gives CASSQSGGGETQYF.

The DNA for the CDR3 is TGTGCCAGCAGCTTGGGTGATAGCACGGAGTTCTTC. Encoded protein: CASSLGDSTEFF. The chain has TRBV7-3 and TRBJ2-1; D not certain. CDR3 size: 12 residues. V shed 3 bases and J shed 14 bases, with 14 bases lying between them. Germline CDR1 reads SGHTA; CDR2 reads FQGTGA.

The CDR3 protein is CASSFFLDLGGTDTQYF. The CDR3 coding sequence is TGTGCCAGCAGCTTCTTCTTAGATTTAGGAGGCACAGATACGCAGTATTTT. The chain employs TRBV13 and TRBJ2-3; D is uncertain. From germline, CDR1 is PRHDT and CDR2 FYEKMQ (reference sequence). The CDR3 runs to 17 residues. V lost 3 bases and J 1 base, leaving 17 bases between the germline ends. The complete variable domain, with remaining parts taken from reference TRBV13 and TRBJ2-3, reads AAGVIQSPRHLIKEKRETATLKCYPIPRHDTVYWYQQGPGQDPQFLISFYEKMQSDKGSIPDRFSAQQFSDYHSELNMSSLELGDSALYFCASSFFLDLGGTDTQYFGPGTRLTVL.

The rearrangement joins TRBV2 to TRBJ2-6; no clear D. This CDR3 comprises 14 residues. Germline CDR1 reads SNHLY; CDR2 reads FYNNEI. Trimming stripped 9 bases from V and 4 bases from J, with 13 bases between. The CDR3 DNA follows: TGTGCCAGGCGGAGACCGACCGGGGCCAACGTCCTGACTTTC. Translation: CARRRPTGANVLTF. Filled out from reference TRBV2 and TRBJ2-6, the complete variable domain reads EPEVTQTPSHQVTQMGQEVILRCVPISNHLYFYWYRQILGQKVEFLVSFYNNEISEKSEIFDDQFSVERPDGSNFTLKIRSTKLEDSAMYFCARRRPTGANVLTFGAGSRLTVL.

On this clone itself: The same CDR3 is also encoded by other DNA sequences in this sample. The rearrangement links TRBV5-1 to TRBJ2-5; D gene ambiguous. The CDR3 extends over 12 amino acids. Germline CDR1 SGHRS, CDR2 YFSETQ. V shed 1 base and J shed 4 bases, with 5 bases lying between them. CDR3 bases: TGCGCCAGCAGCTTGACTGGAGAGACCCAGTACTTC. Protein: CASSLTGETQYF.

The chain has TRBV6-1 and TRBJ2-2, with D possibly being TRBD1 (5 bases). V was pared by 6 bases and J by 5 bases, with 7 bases between. The length of the CDR3 is 12 residues. The germline gives CDR1 MNHNS, CDR2 SASEGT. The CDR3 coding sequence is TGTGCCAGCAGGCAGGGTACCGGGGAGCTGTTTTTT. Residues: CASRQGTGELFF.

This chain connects TRBV5-1 to TRBJ2-7; possibly TRBD1 for D (7 bases). This CDR3 is built from 16 residues. V lost 2 bases, J lost 2 bases, and 17 bases lay in between. From germline, CDR1 is SGHRS and CDR2 YFSETQ. The CDR3 is CASSLTEGTVTYEQYF. The CDR3 DNA is TGCGCCAGCAGCTTAACGGAGGGGACAGTTACCTACGAGCAGTACTTC.

The DNA for the CDR3 is TGTGCCAGCAGTTCCCCCGGGAGGGGCCGAGGCGAAGCTTTCTTT. This gives the protein CASSSPGRGRGEAFF. The chain has TRBV28 and TRBJ1-1; weak D call: TRBD1 (5 bases). Germline CDR1 is MDHEN and CDR2 is SYDVKM. The CDR3 covers 15 residues. The V and J ends lost 4 bases and 8 bases respectively, with 20 bases between them.